The next 2 T cell receptor beta chains were all read from a single sample in a study of T cell changes during pregnancy in multiple sclerosis. Assay used: immunoSEQ multiplex PCR; TCRdb lists only in-frame clones, some missing. Here the sample spans 40,000 or so clones, approximately 92% being singletons. The sequences come from CD8+ T cells from peripheral blood mononuclear cells, collected in the first trimester of pregnancy. The source is a female donor with multiple sclerosis, enrolled in a pregnancy study.

The chain joins TRBV6-5 to TRBJ2-7; unclear D gene. CDR1 and CDR2 from the germline V gene are MNHEY and SVGAGI. Deletions cut 6 bases from V and 2 bases from J, with 11 bases between. The CDR3 runs to 13 residues. For the CDR3, the DNA is TGTGCCAGCAGGCTCCGGAGACCCTACGAGCAGTACTTC. Translation gives CASRLRRPYEQYF.

This chain connects TRBV27 to TRBJ2-2, with a possible D match to TRBD1 (6 bases). CDR1 MNHEY and CDR2 SMNVEV come from the germline V gene (reference sequence). CDR3 length equals 15 residues. V gave up 2 bases and J gave up 7 bases, with 14 bases separating them. For the CDR3, the DNA is TGTGCCAGCAGTTTAACAGGGAGTTTTAACGGGGAGCTGTTTTTT. It codes for CASSLTGSFNGELFF.